A single sample gave rise to the 19 T cell receptor beta chains below, sequenced in a study of blood T cell repertoires in COVID-19. Sequenced by immunoSEQ multiplex PCR; TCRdb stores in-frame clones only, minus some. Here the sample spans around 200,000 clones, around 85% being singletons. Material for sequencing was peripheral blood. Receptors originate from a man in his 70s with active or convalescent COVID-19.

This clone has just one count. The J gene is TRBJ1-1, the V gene TRBV2; D is perhaps TRBD1 (6 bases). Per the germline V gene, CDR1 is SNHLY and CDR2 is FYNNEI. CDR3 size: 15 residues. V was cut by 1 base and J by 4 bases, with 13 bases left in between. The CDR3 DNA reads as TGTGCCAGCAGTGAAGATATGGGGGGGCGCACTGAAGCTTTCTTT. Its protein product is CASSEDMGGRTEAFF.

The chain has TRBV7-6 and TRBJ2-3; 10 positions agree with TRBD2. The CDR3 loop spans 19 amino acids. Germline V gene sequence: CDR1 SGHVS, CDR2 FNYEAQ. The junction had 17 bases not matched to a gene; V was cut back by 5 bases and J by 3 bases. CDR3 region: CASSGPGLAYDWGTDTQYF. CDR3 nucleotide sequence: TGTGCCAGCAGCGGGCCGGGACTAGCGTATGATTGGGGGACAGATACGCAGTATTTT.

The count of this clone is one. The chain has TRBV6-5 and TRBJ1-2; no clear D. CDR3 length equals 15 residues. Germline CDR1 is MNHEY and CDR2 is SVGAGI. Between the trimmed V and J ends, which lost 1 base and 0 bases, there was a span of 9 bases. This CDR3 reads CASSYYGQANYGYTF. In nucleotides, the CDR3 is TGTGCCAGCAGTTACTATGGGCAAGCTAACTATGGCTACACCTTC.

The chain joins TRBV18 to TRBJ2-7; D is ambiguous. Germline V gene data show CDR1 as KGHSH and CDR2 as LQKENI. V gave up 5 bases and J gave up 0 bases, with 11 bases separating them. The CDR3 runs 14 residues. CDR3 residues: CASSKIDISYEQYF. In DNA form, the CDR3 reads TGTGCCAGCTCAAAAATAGACATCTCCTACGAGCAGTACTTC.

The chain is built from TRBV6-2 or TRBV6-3 and TRBJ1-1; no firm D call. In germline, CDR1 is MNHEY, CDR2 SVGEGT. The CDR3 runs 11 residues. Trimming removed 5 bases at V and 7 bases at J, with 8 bases between. For the CDR3, the DNA is TGTGCCAGCAGTCCGTCGGGTGAAGCTTTCTTT. It translates to CASSPSGEAFF.

This clone was seen a single time. CDR3 bases: TGTGCCAGTAGTATAGAGTGGTTGTGGGCAGGAATTAACCCTGTCACCGGGGAGCTGTTTTTT. Translation gives CASSIEWLWAGINPVTGELFF. The V gene is TRBV19, the J gene TRBJ2-2; D is ambiguous. The V gene lost 0 bases and the J gene lost 4 bases, with 27 bases spanning the gap. Per the germline V gene, CDR1 is LNHDA and CDR2 is SQIVND (reference sequence). The CDR3 is 21 residues long.

This chain joins TRBV10-3 and TRBJ2-7, with a tentative D call TRBD2 (6 bases). V was shortened by 3 bases and J by 5 bases, with 14 bases between the two germline ends. The CDR3 is 14 amino acids. The germline gives CDR1 ENHRY, CDR2 SYGVKD. CDR3 nucleotides: TGTGCCATCAGTGACCCGGAGGGGCACAACGAGCAGTACTTC. It codes for CAISDPEGHNEQYF.

The chain recombines TRBV7-2 with TRBJ1-5, with 10 positions matching TRBD1. This CDR3 contains 15 residues. V gave up 6 bases and J gave up 5 bases; unmatched junction bases: 7. Germline loops: CDR1 SGHTA, CDR2 FQGNSA. The CDR3 DNA is TGTGCCAGCAGACCCGGGACAGGGGTATATCAGCCCCAGCATTTT. Its translation: CASRPGTGVYQPQHF. The full variable domain, rest sourced from reference TRBV7-2 and TRBJ1-5, is GAGVSQSPSNKVTEKGKDVELRCDPISGHTALYWYRQSLGQGLEFLIYFQGNSAPDKSGLPSDRFSAERTGGSVSTLTIQRTQQEDSAVYLCASRPGTGVYQPQHFGDGTRLSIL.

The genes are TRBV5-1 and TRBJ1-5, with D uncertain. Between the trimmed V and J ends, which lost 4 bases and 2 bases, there was a span of 7 bases. CDR1 is SGHRS, CDR2 YFSETQ, per germline. CDR3 length: 13 residues. Here the CDR3 DNA reads TGCGCCAGCAGCCTAAATGGCAATCAGCCCCAGCATTTT. As protein: CASSLNGNQPQHF.

The chain uses TRBV5-1 and TRBJ1-4; D possibly corresponds to TRBD1 (6 bases). The V and J ends lost 4 bases and 8 bases respectively, with 21 bases between them. The CDR3 is made up of 16 amino acids. Germline assignment: CDR1 SGHRS and CDR2 YFSETQ. CDR3 amino acids: CASSRRGQQRDEKLFF. Written as DNA, the CDR3 is TGCGCCAGCAGCCGCCGCGGACAGCAAAGAGACGAAAAACTGTTTTTT.

The chain uses TRBV5-6 and TRBJ1-2; the D is unclear. Trimming cost V 2 bases and J 5 bases, with 13 bases left between them. Germline V gives CDR1 SGHDT, CDR2 YYEEEE. This CDR3 is built from 14 residues. DNA for the CDR3: TGTGCCAGCAGCTTACGGGGAACTAGGTATGGCTACACCTTC. Translation gives CASSLRGTRYGYTF.

This chain uses TRBV18 with TRBJ2-1; TRBD1 aligns across 8 bases. Germline-derived CDR1 and CDR2 are KGHSH and LQKENI. Trimming removed 3 bases from V and 5 bases from J; junction bases left unmatched: 3. This CDR3 is built from 14 residues. The CDR3 loop is CASSPRGRDNEQFF. DNA for the CDR3: TGTGCCAGCTCACCCAGGGGGCGGGACAATGAGCAGTTCTTC. Using reference TRBV18 and TRBJ2-1 for the parts outside the CDR3, the full variable domain is NAGVMQNPRHLVRRRGQEARLRCSPMKGHSHVYWYRQLPEEGLKFMVYLQKENIIDESGMPKERFSAEFPKEGPSILRIQQVVRGDSAAYFCASSPRGRDNEQFFGPGTRLTVL.

The chain recombines TRBV5-1 with TRBJ2-1, with 10 bases aligning to TRBD1. Germline V gene sequence: CDR1 SGHRS, CDR2 YFSETQ. The CDR3 has 13 residues. V gave up 4 bases and J gave up 9 bases; unmatched junction bases: 4. The chain's CDR3 is CASSAGTGVEQFF. The CDR3 bases are TGCGCCAGCAGCGCCGGGACAGGGGTTGAGCAGTTCTTC.

The V and J genes are TRBV5-1 and TRBJ1-6; tentatively, D is TRBD1 (6 bases). The V gene lost 4 bases and the J gene lost 7 bases, with 12 bases spanning the gap. Per the germline V gene, CDR1 is SGHRS and CDR2 is YFSETQ. CDR3 length: 14 residues. The CDR3: CASSVDGQNSPLHF. As DNA, the CDR3 is TGCGCCAGCAGCGTGGACGGACAGAATTCACCCCTCCACTTT.

The V and J genes are TRBV7-2 and TRBJ2-1, with 10 bases lining up with TRBD2. V lost 6 bases and J lost 9; bases outside the gene matches: 11. The CDR3 consists of 15 residues. Germline loops: CDR1 SGHTA, CDR2 FQGNSA. The CDR3 DNA reads TGTGCCAGCAGTTTTGATAGCGGGAGGATGAGTGAGCAGTTCTTC. It yields the protein CASSFDSGRMSEQFF.

This chain links TRBV30 with TRBJ1-2, with 7 bases lining up with TRBD1. V lost 5 bases to trimming and J lost 2 bases; unmatched junction nucleotides: 17. The CDR3 extends over 17 amino acids. Germline V gene sequence: CDR1 GTSNPN, CDR2 SVGIG (reference sequence). The CDR3 DNA sequence: TGTGCCTGGTCGGGGGCCCCCTGGACAGGTTTAAACTATGGCTACACCTTC. Amino acid sequence: CAWSGAPWTGLNYGYTF.

The rearrangement uses TRBV19 and TRBJ2-5; TRBD2 matches 8 bases. This CDR3 has 16 residues. Germline CDR1 LNHDA, CDR2 SQIVND (reference sequence). Trimming cost V 5 bases and J 0 bases; bases outside gene matches: 8. The DNA of the CDR3 is TGTGCCAGTAGTCCCCTCACGGGAGGGTACCAAGAGACCCAGTACTTC. Its protein product is CASSPLTGGYQETQYF.

The chain couples TRBV27 to TRBJ1-5; perhaps TRBD1 as D (5 bases). The CDR3 runs 18 residues. Germline values: CDR1 MNHEY, CDR2 SMNVEV (reference sequence). With 5 bases removed from V and 0 bases from J, the gap between germline ends came to 20 bases. The CDR3 protein is CASSPIWGAGYSNQPQHF. CDR3 nucleotide sequence: TGTGCCAGCAGTCCCATCTGGGGTGCAGGGTATAGCAATCAGCCCCAGCATTTT.

This chain uses TRBV11-2 with TRBJ2-3, with TRBD1 as a possible D gene (8 bases). Trimming took 5 bases from V and 4 from J, leaving 16 bases between them. Germline lookup yields CDR1 SGHAT and CDR2 FQNNGV. This CDR3 region has 15 residues. CDR3 region: CASSRRQGRADTQYF. CDR3 DNA: TGTGCCAGCAGCCGAAGACAGGGGAGGGCAGATACGCAGTATTTT.